This TCR beta chain was documented in a study of CD8 T cells in ankylosing spondylitis. Study-wide results and caveats: For ankylosing spondylitis blood, a TCR beta motif of fewer than 10 highly homologous variants appeared characteristic. Matched ankylosing spondylitis synovial fluid reportedly contained a significantly enriched population of disease-linked clones. Those disease-linked clones were CD8+; they were also relatively rare in peripheral blood.

This clonotype was counted many times. Antigen specificity is unknown. CDR1 is MNHNS and CDR2 is SASEGT in the germline V gene. This CDR3 has 14 residues. The V gene end was trimmed by 6 bases and the J gene end by 3 bases; junction bases not matched to a gene: 6. TCRdb analysed the 5' RACE reads with MiXCR anew, one entry per CDR3 protein. The table includes 750,000 to 850,000 distinct CDR3 sequences, 12% detected once. Sequenced: blood, either unsorted or a sorted T cell fraction (not recorded which). The chain recombines TRBV6-1 with TRBJ2-7; 9 bases fit TRBD1. The clonotype originates from a male donor with ankylosing spondylitis. The chain's CDR3 is CASRRGQGIYEQYF. CDR3 nucleotide sequence: TGTGCCAGCAGGCGGGGACAGGGAATCTACGAGCAGTACTTC.